The present entry profiles one T cell receptor (beta chain) with its context. The target antigen is unknown. The CDR3 length is 13 residues. Germline loops: CDR1 SGHRS, CDR2 YFSETQ. This entry comes from a study of T cells expressing NK-cell markers. Study details: All TCR beta repertoires analysed originated from sorted CD3+CD56+NKG2C+, CD3+CD56+NKG2C- and CD3+CD56-NKG2C+ T cells.

The study, taken as a whole, reports: Whether expanded NKG2C+ T cell clones were HCMV specific stayed uncertain.

TCRdb processed the 5' RACE reads again and assigns one entry to each CDR3 protein, with no DNA. Here the sample table reports 550,000 to 600,000 distinct CDR3 sequences. Sequenced: blood T cells: a sorted CD56 or NKG2C T cell subset, CD4+ or CD8+ T cells, or bulk PBMC T cells (not recorded which). The sequence was obtained from a man younger than 35 in good health. The V and J genes are TRBV5-1 and TRBJ2-7; the D call of TRBD2 rests on TCRdb alone, since no DNA is present to check it. The CDR3 sequence: CASTRERWDEQYF.